One T cell receptor (beta chain) is described in this entry. Mismatch with germline at one junction end may stem from a read error. The sample belongs to a study of blood T cell repertoires in COVID-19. CDR1 is KGHSH and CDR2 is LQKENI in the germline V gene. The CDR3 has 14 residues. Clones were sequenced by immunoSEQ multiplex PCR, and TCRdb holds only the in-frame ones, with some missing. The table shows 80,000 or so clones, with about 89% occurring only once. The specimen sequenced was peripheral blood. This chain uses TRBV18 with TRBJ1-3; D is uncertain. The sequence was collected from an older woman with acute or convalescent COVID-19. CDR3 DNA: TGTGCCAGCTCAGGCCTGACCCTTGGAGACACCATATATTTT. It translates to CASSGLTLGDTIYF. Variable domain in full (rest from reference TRBV18 and TRBJ1-3): NAGVMQNPRHLVRRRGQEARLRCSPMKGHSHVYWYRQLPEEGLKFMVYLQKENIIDESGMPKERFSAEFPKEGPSILRIQQVVRGDSAAYFCASSGLTLGDTIYFGEGSWLTVV.